The TCR beta chain described here comes from a study of PD-1 blockade in classical Hodgkin lymphoma. Every patient had relapsed following autologous stem cell transplantation, and cohorts differed in brentuximab vedotin exposure. The method was immunoSEQ multiplex PCR; TCRdb's version includes in-frame clones alone and lacks a portion of them. This sample yields 20,000 to 25,000 clones, of which about two thirds are seen a single time; over 4.5% belongs to the top ten. Trimming removed 3 bases at V and 3 bases at J, with 7 bases between. Looked up from germline, CDR1 is SGDLS and CDR2 is YYNGEE. The length of the CDR3 is 13 residues.

The TCR originated in a human donor with classical Hodgkin lymphoma. Sequencing used peripheral blood mononuclear cells (PBMCs), obtained at baseline. This sequence joins TRBV9 and TRBJ1-3, with unresolved D. In DNA form, the CDR3 reads TGTGCCAGCAGCGCCTCAGTTGGAAACACCATATATTTT. Its translation: CASSASVGNTIYF. The whole variable domain, remainder taken from reference TRBV9 and TRBJ1-3, is DSGVTQTPKHLITATGQRVTLRCSPRSGDLSVYWYQQSLDQGLQFLIQYYNGEERAKGNILERFSAQQFPDLHSELNLSSLELGDSALYFCASSASVGNTIYFGEGSWLTVV.